This T cell receptor (beta chain) was recorded in a study of blood T cells in healthy people across ages. This clonotype was seen at least ten times. The antigen remains unidentified. Findings of the study overall: Unknown CMV status may confound age-related changes in expanded clones. Observed TCR beta diversity per million T cells went down as age went up. This fall followed a roughly linear course with age.

The CDR3 totals 15 residues. After removal of 7 bases from V and 5 bases from J, the junction contained 14 bases not matched to a gene. The germline CDR1 and CDR2 sequences are SQVTM and ANQGSEA. A sample-barcoded 5' primer and a J-beta primer mix were used in a second PCR of roughly 6 to 11 cycles. TCRdb recomputed calls from the 5' RACE reads with MiXCR, one row per CDR3 protein. Here the sample spans about 1.7 million distinct CDR3 sequences, roughly 28% being singletons. The receptor was isolated from a woman in her twenties or thirties in good health. The rearrangement uses TRBV29-1 and TRBJ2-7; 10 bases agree with TRBD2. The sequenced material came from blood. The CDR3: CSAHEGVAGGNEQYF. The CDR3 DNA follows: TGCAGCGCCCATGAGGGGGTAGCGGGAGGTAACGAGCAGTACTTC.